This T cell receptor beta chain emerged from a study of PD-1 blockade in classical Hodgkin lymphoma. General study results and limits: Nivolumab starters within 1 year of ASCT were excluded. CD4+ but not CD8+ TCR diversity rose significantly by C4D1. Repertoire difference causes, possibly disease activity or prior therapy, remain undefined. The baseline diversity of complete responders showed similarity to that of newly diagnosed patients.

Notes on this clone: The antigen remains undetermined.

The CDR3 is 13 amino acids. The V and J ends lost 5 bases and 7 bases respectively, with 12 bases between them. Looked up from germline, CDR1 is SQVTM and CDR2 is ANQGSEA. Assay: immunoSEQ multiplex PCR; the TCRdb copy retains only in-frame clones and omits some. This table has 11,000 to 15,000 clones, about 82% appearing once. Brentuximab vedotin exposure varied, and every patient relapsed after autologous stem cell transplantation. The sequence came from a human donor with classical Hodgkin lymphoma. Sequenced material: peripheral blood mononuclear cells (PBMCs), taken at baseline. The chain has TRBV29-1 and TRBJ1-6; D gene uncertain. In DNA, the CDR3 is TGCAGCGTTTCGGCGGGGAGAAATTCACCCCTCCACTTT. Its translation is CSVSAGRNSPLHF.